Following are 32 T cell receptor beta chains from one sample sequenced in a study of OX40 agonist ivuxolimab in advanced cancers. The library came from the immunoSEQ multiplex PCR assay. Imported from immuneACCESS, the table was reduced by TCRdb to in-frame sequences with V and J called. These copies leave out some clones; in studies compared against another copy, an unresolved V gene accounts for under half, and the cause of the remainder is not known. A total of around 20,000 clones appear in this sample, roughly 90% of them only once. Jointly, the top ten make up about 23% of the sample. This material consisted of CD4+ or CD8+ T cells sorted from blood, taken in a trial of the OX40 agonist ivuxolimab. These receptors were obtained from an adult with an advanced solid tumor such as melanoma, head and neck, liver or kidney cancer.

The chain links TRBV6-4 to TRBJ2-3; 11 bases align to TRBD2. The V gene's germline CDR1 is MRHNA and CDR2 SNTAGT. CDR3 length: 15 amino acids. Trimming removed 3 bases from V and 3 bases from J; junction bases left unmatched: 2. The CDR3 DNA reads TGTGCCAGCAGTGAAACTAGCGGGAGAACAGATACGCAGTATTTT. The encoded protein is CASSETSGRTDTQYF.

The chain couples TRBV7-9 to TRBJ2-1; 10 nucleotides line up with TRBD2. This CDR3 spans 16 amino acids. Germline trimming cut 4 bases from V and 3 bases from J; bases unmatched to any gene: 6. Germline-derived CDR1 and CDR2 are SEHNR and FQNEAQ (reference sequence). The CDR3 DNA sequence: TGTGCCAGCAGCTCGGGACTAGCGAAAAACTACAATGAGCAGTTCTTC. As protein: CASSSGLAKNYNEQFF.

This clone came up a few times. The V and J genes are TRBV13 and TRBJ1-1; D is uncertain. Germline V gene sequence: CDR1 PRHDT, CDR2 FYEKMQ (reference sequence). The V and J ends lost 5 bases and 1 base respectively, with 5 bases between them. The CDR3 consists of 12 residues. The CDR3 reads CASSKKNTEAFF. CDR3 coding DNA: TGTGCCAGCAGCAAGAAGAACACTGAAGCTTTCTTT.

This sequence joins TRBV7-9 and TRBJ2-1; no clear D. CDR3 length: 15 amino acids. CDR1 is SEHNR and CDR2 is FQNEAQ in the germline V gene (reference sequence). V dropped 5 bases and J dropped 6 bases, with 17 bases sitting between them. The CDR3 nucleotides read TGTGCCAGCAGCCTCCCCGACCTAATGAGCAATGAGCAGTTCTTC. Its translation: CASSLPDLMSNEQFF.

This sequence joins TRBV27 and TRBJ2-5; D gene unclear. From germline, CDR1 is MNHEY and CDR2 SMNVEV (reference sequence). This CDR3 is 13 amino acids long. V dropped 3 bases and J dropped 5 bases, with 10 bases sitting between them. The CDR3 here is CASSFLPRETQYF. In DNA, the CDR3 is TGTGCCAGCAGTTTTCTGCCCAGGGAGACCCAGTACTTC.

The rearrangement uses TRBV30 and TRBJ1-4; D remains ambiguous. The CDR3 extends over 14 amino acids. Deletions cut 0 bases from V and 6 bases from J, with 11 bases between. Germline values: CDR1 GTSNPN, CDR2 SVGIG (reference sequence). DNA of the CDR3: TGTGCCTGGAGTGTAAAATCGGGAGATGAAAAACTGTTTTTT. It is translated as CAWSVKSGDEKLFF.

The genes are TRBV11-2 and TRBJ2-5; no clear D gene. V lost 6 bases, J lost 3 bases, and 5 bases lay in between. This CDR3 contains 11 residues. Looked up from germline, CDR1 is SGHAT and CDR2 is FQNNGV. The CDR3 region is CASRSEETQYF. CDR3 nucleotides: TGTGCCAGCAGATCGGAAGAGACCCAGTACTTC.

A few counts support this clone. This sequence joins TRBV19 and TRBJ2-6; 9 nucleotides match TRBD1. Germline CDR1 reads LNHDA; CDR2 reads SQIVND (reference sequence). V was clipped by 6 bases and J by 0 bases; unmatched bases: 12. This CDR3 has 19 amino acids. The CDR3 reads CASSLSGTGPLSGANVLTF. The DNA for the CDR3 is TGTGCCAGTAGCCTTTCCGGGACAGGGCCCCTCTCTGGGGCCAACGTCCTGACTTTC.

CDR3 sequence: CASREWGTDTQYF. As DNA, the CDR3 is TGTGCCAGTAGAGAGTGGGGGACAGATACGCAGTATTTT. The J gene is TRBJ2-3, the V gene TRBV19, with D possibly called TRBD1 or TRBD2 (5 bases each). The CDR3 runs 13 residues. CDR1 LNHDA and CDR2 SQIVND come from the germline V gene (reference sequence). V was shortened by 6 bases and J by 3 bases, with 10 bases between the two germline ends.

J is TRBJ2-1 and V is TRBV7-3; D is unclear. Deletions cut 6 bases from V and 10 bases from J, with 4 bases between. CDR1 and CDR2 from the germline V gene are SGHTA and FQGTGA. The CDR3 contains 9 residues. CDR3 loop: CASSWEQFF. The CDR3 DNA reads TGTGCCAGCAGTTGGGAGCAGTTCTTC.

The chain couples TRBV6-5 to TRBJ1-2, with D unclear. V gave up 6 bases and J gave up 2 bases, with 10 bases separating them. Germline loops: CDR1 MNHEY, CDR2 SVGAGI. The CDR3 is 13 amino acids. The DNA of the CDR3 is TGTGCCAGCAGGGAACGCGCGAACTATGGCTACACCTTC. The encoded protein is CASRERANYGYTF.

The chain carries TRBV6-5 and TRBJ2-7; D is possibly TRBD2 (6 bases). The germline CDR1 and CDR2 sequences are MNHEY and SVGAGI. CDR3 length: 14 residues. Trimming stripped 5 bases from V and 2 bases from J, with 13 bases between. The CDR3 DNA reads TGTGCCAGCAGTGAGGGAGGAACCCCCTACGAGCAGTACTTC. Protein sequence: CASSEGGTPYEQYF.

The chain employs TRBV27 and TRBJ1-3; D is possibly TRBD1 (6 bases). Trimming removed 7 bases from V and 3 bases from J, with 13 bases in between. Per germline, CDR1 MNHEY and CDR2 SMNVEV (reference sequence). CDR3 length: 14 amino acids. The CDR3 here is CASTETGFGNTIYF. The CDR3 bases are TGTGCCAGCACCGAAACAGGGTTTGGAAACACCATATATTTT.

The chain links TRBV5-6 to TRBJ2-7; D perhaps matches TRBD1 (6 bases). Germline CDR1 is SGHDT and CDR2 is YYEEEE. The CDR3 spans 13 residues. V was pared by 4 bases and J by 3 bases, with 11 bases between. The CDR3 loop reads CASSPTGGYEQYF. The DNA for the CDR3 is TGTGCCAGCAGCCCGACAGGTGGCTACGAGCAGTACTTC.

Notes on this clone: One junction end disagrees with the germline gene, perhaps due to a read error. This sequence joins TRBV29-1 and TRBJ2-5, with D perhaps given as TRBD1 or TRBD2 (5 bases each). The V gene's germline CDR1 is SQVTM and CDR2 ANQGSEA. The CDR3 runs 15 residues. The CDR3 bases are TGCAGCGTCGAAGGGACCGCCGGTCGACAAGAGACCCAGTACTTC. Amino acids: CSVEGTAGRQETQYF.

The chain joins TRBV28 to TRBJ2-7, with TRBD1 matching over 11 bases. The junction had 2 bases not matched to a gene; V was cut back by 1 base and J by 0 bases. CDR1 MDHEN and CDR2 SYDVKM come from the germline V gene. There are 16 residues in the CDR3. DNA of the CDR3: TGTGCCAGCAGTTTATATGGGACAGGGGGCTCCTACGAGCAGTACTTC. Protein sequence: CASSLYGTGGSYEQYF. Full variable domain (remainder filled in from reference TRBV28 and TRBJ2-7): DVKVTQSSRYLVKRTGEKVFLECVQDMDHENMFWYRQDPGLGLRLIYFSYDVKMKEKGDIPEGYSVSREKKERFSLILESASTNQTSMYLCASSLYGTGGSYEQYFGPGTRLTVT.

This clone is a singleton in its sample. The J gene is TRBJ2-2, the V gene TRBV4-1; 10 positions agree with TRBD2. The CDR3 has 19 residues. Germline trimming cut 4 bases from V and 2 bases from J; bases unmatched to any gene: 13. CDR1 and CDR2 (germline): MGHRA, YSYEKL. CDR3 coding DNA: TGCGCCAGCAGCCCCGAAGGGCTAGCGGGAGTGCAAAACACCGGGGAGCTGTTTTTT. Protein sequence: CASSPEGLAGVQNTGELFF.

This sequence joins TRBV2 and TRBJ1-4; D is undetermined. The germline gives CDR1 SNHLY, CDR2 FYNNEI. This CDR3 has 12 residues. Trimming pared 3 bases from V and 8 bases from J, leaving 7 bases between. The CDR3 coding sequence is TGTGCCAGCAGTGATTGGAGGGAAAAACTGTTTTTT. This encodes CASSDWREKLFF. Drawing the rest from reference TRBV2 and TRBJ1-4, the complete variable domain is EPEVTQTPSHQVTQMGQEVILRCVPISNHLYFYWYRQILGQKVEFLVSFYNNEISEKSEIFDDQFSVERPDGSNFTLKIRSTKLEDSAMYFCASSDWREKLFFGSGTQLSVL.

The chain couples TRBV7-9 to TRBJ2-2; the D call may be TRBD1 or TRBD2 (5 bases each). The CDR3 is 19 amino acids. CDR1 is SEHNR and CDR2 is FQNEAQ in the germline V gene (reference sequence). V dropped 5 bases and J dropped 2 bases, with 24 bases sitting between them. CDR3 in DNA: TGTGCCAGCAGCCCGAGGGGCAGGGTTGCCGTTTATAACACCGGGGAGCTGTTTTTT. Encoded protein: CASSPRGRVAVYNTGELFF.

V usage is TRBV21-1 and J usage is TRBJ1-2; whether TRBD1, the table's D call, matches the DNA was not checked. TRBV21-1 is a documented pseudogene. This CDR3 contains 14 residues. The CDR3, as DNA: TGTGCCAGCAGCCTCCGACAGGTTAACTATGGCTACACCTTC. Protein sequence: CASSLRQVNYGYTF.

The chain joins TRBV12-5 to TRBJ1-1; D uncertain. The CDR3 is 13 amino acids. The germline gives CDR1 LGHNT, CDR2 FRNRAP. The germline V and J ends were trimmed by 7 bases and 3 bases, with 12 bases remaining between them. The CDR3 protein is CASAPGAYTEAFF. As DNA, the CDR3 is TGTGCTAGTGCTCCTGGAGCGTACACTGAAGCTTTCTTT.

The J gene is TRBJ2-3, the V gene TRBV10-3, with 8 bases lining up with TRBD2. There are 14 residues in the CDR3. The V segment lost 6 bases and the J segment 0 bases; nucleotides outside the gene matches: 2. Germline V gives CDR1 ENHRY, CDR2 SYGVKD. CDR3 loop: CAIRLAGSTDTQYF. Written as DNA, the CDR3 is TGTGCCATCAGGTTAGCGGGAAGCACAGATACGCAGTATTTT.

The V call is TRBV28, the J call TRBJ1-5; D is ambiguous. The CDR3 totals 17 residues. Trimming pared 4 bases from V and 6 bases from J, leaving 22 bases between. The germline CDR1 and CDR2 sequences are MDHEN and SYDVKM. The CDR3 is CASSSIVGRETGQPQHF. The CDR3 DNA is TGTGCCAGCAGTTCTATCGTGGGGAGGGAGACGGGTCAGCCCCAGCATTTT.

The V and J genes are TRBV4-2 and TRBJ2-5; D is uncertain. CDR3 length: 14 amino acids. V lost 0 bases, J lost 4 bases, and 9 bases lay in between. Per the germline V gene, CDR1 is LGHNA and CDR2 is YNFKEQ. CDR3 nucleotides: TGTGCCAGCAGCCAAGAGGGAATTGGAGAGACCCAGTACTTC. It codes for CASSQEGIGETQYF.

The chain employs TRBV6-6 and TRBJ1-5; maybe TRBD1 (6 bases). From germline, CDR1 is MNHNY and CDR2 SVGAGI (reference sequence). CDR3 length: 13 residues. Trimming removed 7 bases at V and 4 bases at J, with 11 bases between. In nucleotides, the CDR3 is TGTGCCAGCATCCTCGACAGGAATCAGCCCCAGCATTTT. Translating gives CASILDRNQPQHF.

The chain is built from TRBV5-6 and TRBJ1-5; D uncertain. There are 14 residues in the CDR3. Germline values: CDR1 SGHDT, CDR2 YYEEEE. Trimming took 2 bases from V and 2 from J, leaving 8 bases between them. CDR3 amino acids: CASSLIGGNQPQHF. As DNA, the CDR3 is TGTGCCAGCAGCTTAATCGGGGGCAATCAGCCCCAGCATTTT.

This chain connects TRBV7-9 to TRBJ2-7; tentatively, D is TRBD1 or TRBD2 (5 bases each). V shed 7 bases and J shed 4 bases, with 23 bases lying between them. The CDR3 contains 16 residues. From germline, CDR1 is SEHNR and CDR2 FQNEAQ (reference sequence). The CDR3 DNA is TGTGCCAGCACTTCGACTTCCGGGACCCGGCCTTACGAGCAGTACTTC. Its protein is CASTSTSGTRPYEQYF.

The chain is built from TRBV30 and TRBJ2-7; D is uncertain. Trimming took 5 bases from V and 3 from J, leaving 14 bases between them. The CDR3 runs to 13 residues. Germline lookup yields CDR1 GTSNPN and CDR2 SVGIG (reference sequence). CDR3 DNA sequence: TGTGCCTGGTCGGGCCCAAAGGTCTACGAGCAGTACTTC. This encodes CAWSGPKVYEQYF. The variable domain in full, completed from reference TRBV30 and TRBJ2-7, reads SQTIHQWPATLVQPVGSPLSLECTVEGTSNPNLYWYRQAAGRGLQLLFYSVGIGQISSEVPQNLSASRPQDRQFILSSKKLLLSDSGFYLCAWSGPKVYEQYFGPGTRLTVT.

In this sample, this clone turned up once. V usage is TRBV19 and J usage is TRBJ2-1; 8 bases match TRBD2. Unmatched junction bases numbered 24, after V lost 7 bases and J lost 7 bases. This CDR3 is built from 19 residues. Germline V lookup: CDR1 LNHDA, CDR2 SQIVND (reference sequence). As DNA, the CDR3 is TGTGCCAGTAAGGGCCGCAGGGGTGGCCGGGAGGGCCCTTTGAATGAGCAGTTCTTC. Protein: CASKGRRGGREGPLNEQFF. Drawing the rest from reference TRBV19 and TRBJ2-1, the complete variable domain is DGGITQSPKYLFRKEGQNVTLSCEQNLNHDAMYWYRQDPGQGLRLIYYSQIVNDFQKGDIAEGYSVSREKKESFPLTVTSAQKNPTAFYLCASKGRRGGREGPLNEQFFGPGTRLTVL.

The chain employs TRBV30 and TRBJ2-5; D unresolved. Germline values: CDR1 GTSNPN, CDR2 SVGIG (reference sequence). This CDR3 is 13 amino acids long. V was trimmed by 3 bases and J by 5 bases, leaving 13 bases between them. The CDR3 region is CAWSPTEMETQYF. DNA for the CDR3: TGTGCCTGGAGCCCAACCGAGATGGAGACCCAGTACTTC.

The chain links TRBV5-4 to TRBJ1-3, with D perhaps matching TRBD1 (6 bases). Germline V gene sequence: CDR1 SGHNT, CDR2 YYREEE (reference sequence). V lost 0 bases to trimming and J lost 2 bases, with 9 bases between them. This CDR3 spans 15 amino acids. Here the CDR3 reads CASSLATGTGNTIYF. The CDR3 nucleotides are TGTGCCAGCAGCTTGGCCACAGGGACTGGAAACACCATATATTTT. Complete variable domain (other parts from reference TRBV5-4 and TRBJ1-3): ETGVTQSPTHLIKTRGQQVTLRCSSQSGHNTVSWYQQALGQGPQFIFQYYREEENGRGNFPPRFSGLQFPNYSSELNVNALELDDSALYLCASSLATGTGNTIYFGEGSWLTVV.

This rearrangement joins TRBV27 to TRBJ2-3, with 9 bases lining up with TRBD1. The CDR3 totals 14 residues. The J segment lost 6 bases and the V segment lost 7 bases, leaving 8 bases of the junction unmatched. The germline V gene encodes CDR1 MNHEY and CDR2 SMNVEV (reference sequence). The CDR3 loop is CASNHRGLGDTQYF. The CDR3 coding sequence is TGTGCCAGCAATCACAGGGGGCTGGGGGATACGCAGTATTTT.